This T cell receptor beta chain emerged from a study of CD8 T cells in ankylosing spondylitis. Study-level results: A TCR beta motif of about 8 highly homologous variants seemed to mark ankylosing spondylitis blood.

MiXCR, applied by TCRdb to the 5' RACE reads, yields one record per CDR3 protein. Counted here are some 840,000 distinct CDR3 sequences, 10% to 15% occurring once; the ten biggest clones make up just over 0.5%. The table lists this clonotype with many counts. Its matching antigen is unknown. The CDR3 contains 15 residues. The germline V and J ends were trimmed by 3 bases and 4 bases, with 10 bases remaining between them. The TCR sequence derives from a male donor with ankylosing spondylitis. This chain uses TRBV12-3 or TRBV12-4 with TRBJ2-6; D is unresolved. The sequenced sample consisted of blood, either unsorted or a sorted T cell fraction (not recorded which). The CDR3 DNA reads TGTGCCAGCAGTTTGAACGGCGCCGGGGCCAACGTCCTGACTTTC. Protein: CASSLNGAGANVLTF.